This record concerns one T cell receptor beta chain sequence. The data originate from a study of blood T cell repertoires in COVID-19. For the study at large: The study drew acute and convalescent COVID-19 samples from the United States, Italy and Spain. Nucleic acid was either cDNA or gDNA, and it came from T cells, B-cell-depleted T cells, or PBMCs.

Authors' analysis steps: From reference gene primer amplification, estimates of nucleated cell counts were derived. Measured with immunoSEQ multiplex PCR; TCRdb has only the in-frame clones, and not every one. The DNA was the basis for D and trimming; V, J and clone size are from that table. Among approximately 30,000 clones listed, roughly 87% were seen once. The sequenced sample consisted of peripheral blood. This receptor was taken from a man between 65 and 85 years old with active or convalescent COVID-19.

CDR3 amino acids: CASSYTVNTEAFF. Written as DNA, the CDR3 is TGTGCCAGCAGTTATACTGTGAACACTGAAGCTTTCTTT. This chain connects TRBV6-5 to TRBJ1-1; unclear D gene. Germline V gene lookup returns CDR1 MNHEY and CDR2 SVGAGI. This CDR3 is built from 13 residues. V lost 3 bases and J 0 bases, leaving 5 bases between the germline ends.